The 28 T cell receptor beta chains below come from one sample, sequenced in a study of blood T cell repertoires in COVID-19. Profiled with immunoSEQ multiplex PCR; TCRdb holds only in-frame clones, not every one. The sample holds 250,000 or so clones, around 90% seen once. The specimen was PBMCs or T cells enriched from blood (not recorded which). The receptors derive from a woman under 40 with acute COVID-19.

V is TRBV15 and J is TRBJ1-5; D might be TRBD1 (6 bases). Germline-derived CDR1 and CDR2 are LNHNV and YYDKDF (reference sequence). The CDR3 totals 15 residues. V was clipped by 2 bases and J by 3 bases, with 11 bases between them. This chain's CDR3 is CATSRSDRPNQPQHF. The CDR3 DNA reads as TGTGCCACCAGCAGAAGTGACAGGCCCAATCAGCCCCAGCATTTT.

The chain recombines TRBV27 with TRBJ1-1; tentatively, D is TRBD1 (6 bases). Germline-derived CDR1 and CDR2 are MNHEY and SMNVEV (reference sequence). Trimming removed 7 bases from V and 1 base from J, with 13 bases in between. CDR3 length equals 14 residues. CDR3 amino acids: CASIPQGQNTEAFF. As DNA, the CDR3 is TGTGCCAGCATTCCCCAGGGACAGAACACTGAAGCTTTCTTT.

This chain links TRBV5-6 with TRBJ1-5; no clear D gene. The germline V and J ends were trimmed by 4 bases and 3 bases, with 20 bases remaining between them. Germline V gene sequence: CDR1 SGHDT, CDR2 YYEEEE. The CDR3 totals 17 residues. This CDR3 is CASSANREGRNNQPQHF. CDR3 sequence (DNA): TGTGCCAGCAGCGCGAATCGCGAAGGCAGGAACAATCAGCCCCAGCATTTT.

In its sample, this clone was seen once. The rearrangement links TRBV6-5 to TRBJ1-1; 8 bases are a match to TRBD1. CDR1 MNHEY and CDR2 SVGAGI come from the germline V gene. Germline trimming cut 2 bases from V and 1 base from J; bases unmatched to any gene: 6. The CDR3 runs 16 residues. CDR3 region: CASSYGAGGQNTEAFF. CDR3 nucleotides: TGTGCCAGCAGTTACGGGGCAGGGGGCCAGAACACTGAAGCTTTCTTT.

This clone was detected once. The chain links TRBV2 to TRBJ2-1, with 8 bases identical to TRBD1. Germline CDR1 and CDR2: SNHLY and FYNNEI. The CDR3 has 18 residues. Unmatched junction bases numbered 15, after V lost 6 bases and J lost 2 bases. Written as DNA, the CDR3 is TGTGCCAGCAGAACTCAACCCCGACAGGGGAGCACCTACAATGAGCAGTTCTTC. Amino acids: CASRTQPRQGSTYNEQFF.

The chain links TRBV29-1 to TRBJ1-2; D is perhaps TRBD1 (5 bases). The CDR3 totals 15 residues. The V end was cut by 2 bases, the J end by 5 bases, with 18 bases between. CDR1 and CDR2 (germline): SQVTM, ANQGSEA. The CDR3 loop reads CSVERGEGTRYGYTF. The CDR3 nucleotides read TGCAGCGTTGAAAGAGGGGAGGGGACGAGGTATGGCTACACCTTC.

This rearrangement joins TRBV11-2 to TRBJ1-6, with unresolved D. Germline assignment: CDR1 SGHAT and CDR2 FQNNGV. The CDR3 length is 14 residues. The V end lost 1 base, the J end lost 7 bases, and 8 bases lay between the germline ends. CDR3 loop: CASSLGARNSPLHF. The CDR3 DNA follows: TGTGCCAGCAGCTTAGGAGCTAGGAATTCACCCCTCCACTTT.

The chain employs TRBV5-1 and TRBJ2-7; 7 nucleotides line up with TRBD1. V trimming: 4 bases; J trimming: 6 bases; junction bases outside the gene matches: 10. Germline CDR1 is SGHRS and CDR2 is YFSETQ. The CDR3 totals 14 residues. Here the CDR3 DNA reads TGCGCCAGCAGCCCCGGGACAGAGGGAGTCGAGCAGTACTTC. Translation: CASSPGTEGVEQYF.

The chain couples TRBV18 to TRBJ2-5; TRBD2 agrees at 7 bases. CDR1 is KGHSH, CDR2 LQKENI, per germline. The V segment lost 6 bases and the J segment 0 bases; nucleotides outside the gene matches: 10. The CDR3 sequence is 16 residues long. CDR3 residues: CASSHRDSGYQETQYF. The CDR3 nucleotides read TGTGCCAGCTCGCACCGGGATAGCGGGTACCAAGAGACCCAGTACTTC.

This sequence joins TRBV11-2 and TRBJ2-7; weak D call: TRBD1 (6 bases). The CDR3 spans 14 residues. Germline V lookup: CDR1 SGHAT, CDR2 FQNNGV. The ends were cut back, 4 bases at V and 2 bases at J, with 12 bases in the middle. CDR3 sequence: CASSSGDTTYEQYF. In nucleotides, the CDR3 is TGTGCCAGCAGCTCAGGGGACACTACCTACGAGCAGTACTTC.

The genes are TRBV21-1 and TRBJ1-2; the table's D call, TRBD1, has no DNA check behind it. TRBV21-1 is a pseudogene. The CDR3 length is 13 residues. The chain's CDR3 is CARGQGLNYGYTF. Here the CDR3 DNA reads TGTGCCAGAGGACAGGGGCTAAACTATGGCTACACCTTC.

V gene TRBV25-1 combines with J gene TRBJ1-1; D might be TRBD1 (6 bases). The CDR3 is made up of 12 amino acids. The V gene lost 7 bases and the J gene lost 10 bases, with 16 bases spanning the gap. Germline V CDR1 and CDR2: MGHDK, SYGVNS. The CDR3 loop reads CASIPPTGRAFF. DNA of the CDR3: TGTGCCAGCATACCTCCTACAGGGAGAGCTTTCTTT.

This chain uses TRBV10-3 with TRBJ1-2; TRBD1 matches 7 bases. The V gene end was trimmed by 6 bases and the J gene end by 8 bases; junction bases not matched to a gene: 6. CDR3 length equals 12 residues. Germline V gene sequence: CDR1 ENHRY, CDR2 SYGVKD. The CDR3 region is CAIRYRGDGYTF. CDR3 bases: TGTGCCATCAGATACAGGGGAGACGGCTACACCTTC.

The rearrangement uses TRBV3-1 (or the pseudogene TRBV3-2) and TRBJ2-7, with 11 positions matching TRBD1. This CDR3 is 15 amino acids long. V gave up 0 bases and J gave up 6 bases; unmatched junction bases: 4. Germline V gene lookup returns CDR1 LGHDT and CDR2 YNNKEL (reference sequence). The CDR3 is CASSQEDRGRFEQYF. In DNA, the CDR3 is TGTGCCAGCAGCCAAGAGGACAGGGGGCGCTTCGAGCAGTACTTC.

The V gene is TRBV11-3, the J gene TRBJ2-2; the match to TRBD2 covers 11 bases. The CDR3 sequence is 17 residues long. V shed 0 bases, J shed 3 bases, and the junction held 3 bases outside the gene matches. Per the germline V gene, CDR1 is SGHNT and CDR2 is YENEEA. The DNA for the CDR3 is TGTGCCAGCAGCTTAGAGCCGACTAGCGGGGACACCGGGGAGCTGTTTTTT. This codes for CASSLEPTSGDTGELFF.

The chain is built from TRBV6-4 and TRBJ1-2; tentative D call: TRBD1 (6 bases). With 4 bases removed from V and 3 bases from J, the gap between germline ends came to 12 bases. Germline CDR1 is MRHNA and CDR2 is SNTAGT. This CDR3 is built from 14 residues. The DNA of the CDR3 is TGTGCCAGCAGTGGGTTAGGACAGCACTATGGCTACACCTTC. This translates into CASSGLGQHYGYTF.

The rearrangement joins TRBV27 to TRBJ1-6; D is possibly TRBD1 (6 bases). Looked up from germline, CDR1 is MNHEY and CDR2 is SMNVEV (reference sequence). Trimming shortened V by 10 bases and J by 5 bases, and 15 bases separated the two germline ends. The length of the CDR3 is 14 residues. The CDR3 DNA is TGTGCCACCAAACAGGGTTCCCATAATTCACCCCTCCACTTT. Protein product: CATKQGSHNSPLHF.

The V call is TRBV30, the J call TRBJ1-2, with no clear D. Per the germline V gene, CDR1 is GTSNPN and CDR2 is SVGIG (reference sequence). V was cut by 7 bases and J by 0 bases, with 9 bases left in between. The CDR3 runs to 12 residues. CDR3 DNA sequence: TGTGCCTCCGGGGAGCCTAACTATGGCTACACCTTC. It codes for CASGEPNYGYTF.

V usage is TRBV14 and J usage is TRBJ2-7, with a tentative D call TRBD1 (6 bases). This CDR3 has 14 amino acids. V was cut by 4 bases and J by 0 bases, with 10 bases left in between. Germline V lookup: CDR1 SGHDN, CDR2 FVKESK. In DNA form, the CDR3 reads TGTGCCAGCAGCCTCACAGGGAGCTCCTACGAGCAGTACTTC. It is translated as CASSLTGSSYEQYF.

This clone has only one observation. Other DNA sequences in the same sample also yield this CDR3. The chain is built from TRBV5-1 and TRBJ2-7; D gene uncertain. V gave up 1 base and J gave up 1 base, with 6 bases separating them. Looked up from germline, CDR1 is SGHRS and CDR2 is YFSETQ. The CDR3 has 13 residues. CDR3 nucleotide sequence: TGCGCCAGCAGCTTGTCCCTATCCTACGAGCAGTACTTC. It translates to CASSLSLSYEQYF. The full variable domain, with the rest looked up from reference TRBV5-1 and TRBJ2-7, is KAGVTQTPRYLIKTRGQQVTLSCSPISGHRSVSWYQQTPGQGLQFLFEYFSETQRNKGNFPGRFSGRQFSNSRSEMNVSTLELGDSALYLCASSLSLSYEQYFGPGTRLTVT.

The chain carries TRBV4-1 and TRBJ2-3; tentative D call: TRBD2 (5 bases). V lost 0 bases and J lost 0, with 13 bases in between. The CDR3 is made up of 17 amino acids. Germline assignment: CDR1 MGHRA and CDR2 YSYEKL. CDR3 nucleotides: TGCGCCAGCAGCCAAGATGGGCGGGCGTCTAGCACAGATACGCAGTATTTT. This codes for CASSQDGRASSTDTQYF.

The chain has TRBV27 and TRBJ2-7; unclear D gene. Trimming cost V 6 bases and J 1 base, with 7 bases left between them. The CDR3 is 12 amino acids. Germline CDR1 reads MNHEY; CDR2 reads SMNVEV (reference sequence). CDR3 DNA: TGTGCCAGCAGCCCCCCATCCTACGAGCAGTACTTC. Amino acid sequence: CASSPPSYEQYF.

The chain recombines TRBV3-1 (or the pseudogene TRBV3-2) with TRBJ2-7; 8 nucleotides line up with TRBD1. The germline V gene has CDR1 LGHDT and CDR2 YNNKEL (reference sequence). The CDR3 runs 13 residues. Trimming removed 4 bases from V and 6 bases from J; junction bases left unmatched: 5. Here the CDR3 DNA reads TGTGCCAGCAGCCCGGACAGGGAGGCCGAGCAGTACTTC. Its protein product is CASSPDREAEQYF.

This chain connects TRBV4-1 to TRBJ1-5, with a weak D call TRBD1 (5 bases). The CDR3 consists of 15 residues. Germline V gene lookup returns CDR1 MGHRA and CDR2 YSYEKL. Trimming left V 2 bases short and J 8 bases short, with 16 bases between. The CDR3 DNA follows: TGCGCCAGCAGCCAACCCCGAAAGGGGTTTAAGCCCCAGCATTTT. Protein: CASSQPRKGFKPQHF.

The chain employs TRBV5-1 and TRBJ1-1; 11 bases line up with TRBD1. Losses at the gene ends were 4 bases for V and 3 bases for J; bases not matched to a gene: 5. This CDR3 is built from 15 residues. The germline gives CDR1 SGHRS, CDR2 YFSETQ. CDR3 sequence reads: CASSQRTGGHTEAFF. The CDR3 DNA reads TGCGCCAGCAGCCAACGGACAGGGGGCCACACTGAAGCTTTCTTT. Filled out from reference TRBV5-1 and TRBJ1-1, the complete variable domain reads KAGVTQTPRYLIKTRGQQVTLSCSPISGHRSVSWYQQTPGQGLQFLFEYFSETQRNKGNFPGRFSGRQFSNSRSEMNVSTLELGDSALYLCASSQRTGGHTEAFFGQGTRLTVV.

The chain links TRBV6-5 to TRBJ1-1; 11 positions match TRBD1. V gave up 5 bases and J gave up 12 bases; unmatched junction bases: 8. This CDR3 spans 13 amino acids. Germline V gene lookup returns CDR1 MNHEY and CDR2 SVGAGI. CDR3 region: CASSTGQGARPFF. The DNA for the CDR3 is TGTGCCAGCAGTACCGGACAGGGGGCCAGGCCTTTCTTT.

J is TRBJ1-2 and V is TRBV3-1 (or the pseudogene TRBV3-2); D call uncertain. Germline lookup yields CDR1 LGHDT and CDR2 YNNKEL (reference sequence). V was pared by 0 bases and J by 6 bases, with 8 bases between. This CDR3 region has 13 residues. This chain's CDR3 is CASSQDFGNGYTF. The CDR3 nucleotides are TGTGCCAGCAGCCAAGATTTCGGGAATGGCTACACCTTC.

This clone occurred once. At one end the junction does not follow the germline gene, possibly because of a read error. The chain employs TRBV7-7 and TRBJ2-2, with 7 nucleotides matching TRBD2. Germline loops: CDR1 SSHAT, CDR2 FNYEAQ (reference sequence). The CDR3 has 13 residues. CDR3 nucleotides: TGTGCTAGCAGCCCTGGGGAGGGCGGGGAGCTGTTTTTT. Translated, it gives CASSPGEGGELFF. The complete variable domain, with remaining parts taken from reference TRBV7-7 and TRBJ2-2, reads GAGVSQSPRYKVTKRGQDVTLRCDPISSHATLYWYQQALGQGPEFLTYFNYEAQPDKSGLPSDRFSAERPEGSISTLTIQRTEQRDSAMYRCASSPGEGGELFFGEGSRLTVL.